These 13 T cell receptor beta chains share one sample of origin, sequenced in a study of blood T cells in healthy people across ages. Next came a second PCR, run for about 6 to 11 cycles, which used a sample-barcoded 5' primer along with a J-beta primer mix. TCRdb fed the 5' RACE reads into MiXCR, producing one record per CDR3 protein. The sample contains more than 1,400,000 distinct CDR3 sequences, approximately 38% of which appear only once. Sequenced sample: blood. All receptors come from a woman aged 18-35 years in good health.

This clonotype appeared a few times. For the CDR3, the DNA is TGTGCCACCAGCAGGACTCCGGGGGTAACCGGGGAGCTGTTTTTT. Protein product: CATSRTPGVTGELFF. The gene calls are TRBV15 and TRBJ2-2; a weak D match, TRBD2 (6 bases). The CDR3 is made up of 15 amino acids. V was cut by 3 bases and J by 5 bases, with 13 bases left in between. CDR1 is LNHNV, CDR2 YYDKDF, per germline (reference sequence).

In its sample, this clonotype was seen once. Germline and junction disagree at one end, which may indicate a read error. The V call is TRBV24-1, the J call TRBJ2-1; TRBD2 might be the D (6 bases). The CDR3 loop spans 15 amino acids. Germline lookup yields CDR1 KGHDR and CDR2 SFDVKD. CDR3 nucleotides: TGCGCCATCAGTGAGTCGCGGGACCCTCACAATGAGCAGTTCTTC. This translates into CAISESRDPHNEQFF.

This chain joins TRBV20-1 and TRBJ1-1; no reliable D call. Germline V gene lookup returns CDR1 DFQATT and CDR2 SNEGSKA (reference sequence). The germline V and J ends were trimmed by 3 bases and 5 bases, with 19 bases remaining between them. The CDR3 spans 15 residues. The CDR3 spells CSARSRAEGWTEAFF. The CDR3 DNA follows: TGCAGTGCTAGGTCACGCGCTGAGGGTTGGACTGAAGCTTTCTTT.

The chain has TRBV5-1 and TRBJ2-3, with TRBD2 matching over 9 bases. The CDR3 spans 15 residues. V lost 7 bases to trimming and J lost 0 bases; unmatched junction nucleotides: 6. Germline V gives CDR1 SGHRS, CDR2 YFSETQ. CDR3 region: CASQVLAGSTDTQYF. The CDR3 DNA reads as TGCGCCAGCCAGGTCCTAGCGGGGAGCACAGATACGCAGTATTTT.

Only one count was recorded for this clonotype. The J gene is TRBJ2-1, the V gene TRBV11-3; TRBD2 agrees at 10 bases. The V gene end was trimmed by 4 bases and the J gene end by 7 bases; junction bases not matched to a gene: 4. This CDR3 is built from 14 residues. Germline-derived CDR1 and CDR2 are SGHNT and YENEEA. The chain's CDR3 is CASSSSGSLNEQFF. The CDR3 region has the DNA TGTGCCAGCAGCTCTAGCGGGAGCTTAAATGAGCAGTTCTTC.

The chain links TRBV28 to TRBJ2-1, with 7 positions matching TRBD2. This CDR3 spans 16 amino acids. Germline loops: CDR1 MDHEN, CDR2 SYDVKM. Losses at the gene ends were 4 bases for V and 0 bases for J; bases not matched to a gene: 6. CDR3 bases: TGTGCCAGCAGTTCCCTAGCGGCAGACTCCTACAATGAGCAGTTCTTC. This gives the protein CASSSLAADSYNEQFF. Together with reference TRBV28 and TRBJ2-1, the CDR3 gives the full variable domain: DVKVTQSSRYLVKRTGEKVFLECVQDMDHENMFWYRQDPGLGLRLIYFSYDVKMKEKGDIPEGYSVSREKKERFSLILESASTNQTSMYLCASSSLAADSYNEQFFGPGTRLTVL.

In this sample, this clonotype turned up a few times. This chain links TRBV9 with TRBJ2-1, with D perhaps TRBD1 (5 bases). The CDR3 runs 15 residues. The germline V gene encodes CDR1 SGDLS and CDR2 YYNGEE. V gave up 0 bases and J gave up 1 base, with 8 bases separating them. CDR3 in DNA: TGTGCCAGCAGCGTAGGAGGACAATCCTACAATGAGCAGTTCTTC. This gives the protein CASSVGGQSYNEQFF.

This chain uses TRBV28 with TRBJ2-2; TRBD2 is a possible D gene (6 bases). Germline-derived CDR1 and CDR2 are MDHEN and SYDVKM. This CDR3 spans 15 amino acids. The ends were cut back, 8 bases at V and 3 bases at J, with 16 bases in the middle. In DNA form, the CDR3 reads TGTGCCAGCGGTCAGGGAGGCAGCTACACCGGGGAGCTGTTTTTT. Protein product: CASGQGGSYTGELFF.

On this clonotype: A much larger clone sits a single nucleotide away, making a read error possible. The chain couples TRBV4-1 to TRBJ2-7; possible D gene TRBD1, 5 bases. Per the germline V gene, CDR1 is MGHRA and CDR2 is YSYEKL. This CDR3 has 14 amino acids. The CDR3 loop is CVSSHVVAGHEQYF. The CDR3 region has the DNA TGCGTCAGCAGCCATGTTGTCGCAGGGCACGAGCAGTACTTC.

This chain connects TRBV7-9 to TRBJ2-7; maybe TRBD1 (6 bases). Germline assignment: CDR1 SEHNR and CDR2 FQNEAQ (reference sequence). The CDR3 sequence is 14 residues long. Between the trimmed V and J ends, which lost 3 bases and 4 bases, there was a span of 13 bases. This CDR3 is CASSFDRSGYEQYF. The CDR3 bases are TGTGCCAGCAGCTTTGACAGGTCGGGTTACGAGCAGTACTTC.

Comments on this clonotype: A much bigger clone sits one base away, suggesting this may be a read error. V is TRBV7-8 and J is TRBJ2-4, with 10 bases identical to TRBD2. Germline-derived CDR1 and CDR2 are SGHVS and FQNEAQ. V gave up 11 bases and J gave up 13 bases; unmatched junction bases: 20. The CDR3 is 15 residues long. The CDR3 nucleotides read TGTGCCGTTACAATAGGAGCGGGAGGGGGTTATGAGCAGTACTTC. It yields the protein CAVTIGAGGGYEQYF.

The gene calls are TRBV3-1 and TRBJ2-7, with D possibly TRBD2 on 7 matching bases. Germline V CDR1 and CDR2: LGHDT, YNNKEL (reference sequence). The CDR3 is made up of 16 amino acids. V shed 4 bases and J shed 6 bases, with 22 bases lying between them. The CDR3 here is CASSLIGGGGASEQYF. The CDR3 DNA follows: TGTGCCAGCAGCCTCATCGGGGGCGGGGGCGCGAGCGAGCAGTACTTC.

This clonotype has only a few counts. The chain has TRBV6-1 and TRBJ2-5; D might be TRBD1 or TRBD2, each matching 5 bases. Germline V gene data show CDR1 as MNHNS and CDR2 as SASEGT. Trimming shortened V by 5 bases and J by 4 bases, and 17 bases separated the two germline ends. This CDR3 is built from 15 residues. The CDR3 reads CASSSGTGLAETQYF. The CDR3 bases are TGTGCCAGCAGTAGTGGGACCGGACTCGCAGAGACCCAGTACTTC.